This TCR beta chain is from a study of PD-1 blockade in classical Hodgkin lymphoma. The overall study: Every 2 weeks, patients had 3 mg/kg nivolumab intravenously. Study observations and caveats: CD8+ TCR diversity did not rise significantly by C4D1, unlike CD4+.

This clone was seen once. Antigen: not known. Described time point: cycle 4 day 1 (C4D1), after less than 7 weeks of nivolumab. All patients relapsed after autologous stem cell transplantation, and brentuximab vedotin exposure varied. Produced via immunoSEQ multiplex PCR; TCRdb's table is partial and in-frame only. The repertoire holds approximately 65,000 clones, approximately 90% seen once, with 6.5% to 9.5% in the top ten. V lost 4 bases and J 4 bases, leaving 13 bases between the germline ends. The CDR3 runs to 14 residues. Germline loops: CDR1 SGHNT, CDR2 YYREEE (reference sequence). The sample consisted of peripheral blood mononuclear cells (PBMCs), taken before the fourth cycle of nivolumab. The origin of this receptor is a human donor with classical Hodgkin lymphoma. The gene calls are TRBV5-4 and TRBJ2-3; TRBD1 might be the D (6 bases). CDR3 amino acids: CASSHRDTPDTQYF. The DNA of the CDR3 is TGTGCCAGCAGCCACCGGGACACCCCAGATACGCAGTATTTT. Together with reference TRBV5-4 and TRBJ2-3, the CDR3 gives the full variable domain: ETGVTQSPTHLIKTRGQQVTLRCSSQSGHNTVSWYQQALGQGPQFIFQYYREEENGRGNFPPRFSGLQFPNYSSELNVNALELDDSALYLCASSHRDTPDTQYFGPGTRLTVL.